Reported below is one T cell receptor (beta chain). MiXCR was run by TCRdb on the RT-PCR reads, yielding one entry per CDR3 protein. In the table there are about 700,000 distinct CDR3 sequences, approximately 15% of which are singletons. The sequence was collected from a female donor in good health, serving as a healthy control. What was sequenced was memory CD4+ T cells from blood.

The CDR3 nucleotides are TGCAGTGCTTCTTCCCCACAGGGAAATTCAGATACGCAGTATTTT. Translated, it gives CSASSPQGNSDTQYF. V gene TRBV20-1 combines with J gene TRBJ2-3; a possible D gene is TRBD1 (6 bases). The germline V gene has CDR1 DFQATT and CDR2 SNEGSKA (reference sequence). Trimming took off 5 bases at V and 4 bases at J, with 19 bases between the two ends. This CDR3 has 15 amino acids.